This entry lists 15 T cell receptor beta chains sequenced from one sample in a study of blood T cell repertoires in COVID-19 (dated by TCRdb to the early 2020s). Library generation was performed with the immunoSEQ multiplex PCR assay. TCRdb obtained this table from immuneACCESS and retained in-frame rearrangements with V and J assigned. These tables miss some clones; where compared with another copy, unresolved V genes account for less than half of the shortfall, and the remainder is unexplained. This sample lists 150,000 or so clones; 87% were detected once. The ten largest account for roughly 1.5% of the sample. The source material was peripheral blood. These receptors originate from a woman in her forties or fifties with acute or convalescent COVID-19.

The chain combines TRBV11-2 with TRBJ2-3; 13 bases fit TRBD2. The CDR3 runs to 16 residues. Trimming cost V 5 bases and J 11 bases; bases outside gene matches: 13. The V gene's germline CDR1 is SGHAT and CDR2 FQNNGV. The CDR3 loop reads CASSLPLPGLAGMQYF. The DNA of the CDR3 is TGTGCCAGCAGCCTCCCTCTCCCGGGACTAGCGGGAATGCAGTATTTT.

The V and J genes are TRBV6-5 and TRBJ2-1; TRBD1 matches at 9 bases. This CDR3 spans 15 amino acids. Trimming at V came to 5 bases and at J to 8 bases, leaving 10 bases not matched to a gene. CDR1 and CDR2 from the germline V gene are MNHEY and SVGAGI. The CDR3 sequence: CASSRQGEKDDEQFF. The CDR3, as DNA: TGTGCCAGCAGTCGACAGGGGGAAAAGGATGATGAGCAGTTCTTC.

The V and J genes are TRBV6-5 and TRBJ1-2, with 7 positions matching TRBD1. The V and J ends lost 6 bases and 3 bases, in that order; junction bases with no gene match: 10. CDR1 is MNHEY and CDR2 is SVGAGI in the germline V gene. This CDR3 is built from 15 residues. CDR3 in amino acids: CASSRTGEYDYGYTF. Here the CDR3 DNA reads TGTGCCAGCAGCCGAACAGGGGAGTACGACTATGGCTACACCTTC.

The chain links TRBV27 to TRBJ1-2; perhaps TRBD1 as D (6 bases). The germline V gene encodes CDR1 MNHEY and CDR2 SMNVEV (reference sequence). The CDR3 length is 15 residues. V shed 7 bases and J shed 5 bases, with 20 bases lying between them. CDR3 coding DNA: TGTGCCAGCACAATGATACAGGGCCTTGGGTATGGCTACACCTTC. It yields the protein CASTMIQGLGYGYTF.

The gene calls are TRBV5-5 and TRBJ2-4, with 9 bases matching TRBD1. Per the germline V gene, CDR1 is SGHKS and CDR2 is YYEKEE (reference sequence). V shed 4 bases and J 1 base; nucleotides not matched to a gene: 3. This CDR3 comprises 15 residues. CDR3 region: CASSPGQGAKNIQYF. The CDR3 DNA reads TGTGCCAGCAGCCCGGGACAGGGCGCCAAAAACATTCAGTACTTC.

This chain joins TRBV27 and TRBJ2-2, with a weak D call TRBD1 (6 bases). CDR1 and CDR2 from the germline V gene are MNHEY and SMNVEV (reference sequence). The CDR3 extends over 16 amino acids. V lost 2 bases, J lost 2 bases, and 12 bases lay in between. This CDR3 reads CASSLLGGANTGELFF. As DNA, the CDR3 is TGTGCCAGCAGTTTACTTGGGGGCGCTAACACCGGGGAGCTGTTTTTT.

The sample holds a few counts of this clone. The rearrangement joins TRBV14 to TRBJ1-4; D not certain. V lost 6 bases, J lost 11 bases, and 13 bases lay in between. Germline V CDR1 and CDR2: SGHDN, FVKESK. The CDR3 covers 12 residues. CDR3 in amino acids: CASSQSGWKLFF. CDR3 bases: TGTGCCAGCAGTCAATCGGGGTGGAAACTGTTTTTT.

This rearrangement joins TRBV6-5 to TRBJ1-2, with a tentative D call TRBD1 (6 bases). Between the trimmed V and J ends, which lost 0 bases and 3 bases, there was a span of 14 bases. This CDR3 has 16 residues. Per the germline V gene, CDR1 is MNHEY and CDR2 is SVGAGI. The CDR3: CASSYSAAGADYGYTF. The CDR3 DNA follows: TGTGCCAGCAGTTACTCGGCGGCGGGGGCAGACTATGGCTACACCTTC.

J is TRBJ2-7 and V is TRBV5-1; 10 nucleotides line up with TRBD2. Looked up from germline, CDR1 is SGHRS and CDR2 is YFSETQ. This CDR3 is 17 amino acids long. Unmatched junction bases numbered 10, after V lost 4 bases and J lost 0 bases. This CDR3 is CASSQGLAGAPSYEQYF. The CDR3 DNA reads as TGCGCCAGCAGCCAGGGCCTAGCGGGGGCCCCCTCCTACGAGCAGTACTTC.

The rearrangement uses TRBV7-6 and TRBJ2-5, with 12 bases aligning to TRBD2. Germline CDR1 is SGHVS and CDR2 is FNYEAQ. The CDR3 sequence is 16 residues long. Trimming removed 4 bases from V and 0 bases from J; junction bases left unmatched: 3. In DNA, the CDR3 is TGTGCCAGCAGCTCAAGACTAGCGGGGGACCAAGAGACCCAGTACTTC. This gives the protein CASSSRLAGDQETQYF.

This chain uses TRBV2 with TRBJ1-2; 8 nucleotides align to TRBD1. The CDR3 runs 15 residues. Trimming took 6 bases from V and 4 from J; bases not matched to a gene: 10. Germline CDR1 SNHLY, CDR2 FYNNEI. CDR3 protein: CASRSPGGDSYGYTF. CDR3 coding DNA: TGTGCCAGCAGATCCCCAGGGGGCGATAGCTATGGCTACACCTTC.

This chain uses TRBV9 with TRBJ2-1, with 8 bases identical to TRBD2. CDR3 length: 16 residues. V lost 0 bases and J lost 5; bases outside the gene matches: 7. Germline V gene sequence: CDR1 SGDLS, CDR2 YYNGEE. The CDR3 coding sequence is TGTGCCAGCAGCGTAGGGATAAGCGGGGGACACAATGAGCAGTTCTTC. This encodes CASSVGISGGHNEQFF.

V usage is TRBV9 and J usage is TRBJ2-5, with 7 bases lining up with TRBD2. CDR1 SGDLS and CDR2 YYNGEE come from the germline V gene. The V and J ends lost 0 bases and 2 bases, in that order; junction bases with no gene match: 7. CDR3 length: 16 amino acids. The CDR3 DNA is TGTGCCAGCAGCGTAGGCCCAGCGGGATCTCAAGAGACCCAGTACTTC. Its translation: CASSVGPAGSQETQYF.

V and J are TRBV11-2 and TRBJ1-2; D call uncertain. Trimming cost V 1 base and J 7 bases, with 10 bases left between them. Germline V gene lookup returns CDR1 SGHAT and CDR2 FQNNGV. The CDR3 consists of 13 residues. The CDR3 protein is CASSLAAGGGYTF. The CDR3 DNA reads as TGTGCCAGCAGCTTAGCGGCTGGAGGTGGCTACACCTTC.

The chain is built from TRBV5-1 and TRBJ2-7; 11 bases line up with TRBD2. CDR1 is SGHRS, CDR2 YFSETQ, per germline. The trim removed 4 bases at V and 12 bases at J, leaving 12 bases unmatched. The CDR3 is made up of 14 amino acids. The CDR3 loop reads CASSPGTSGGEGYF. The CDR3 DNA follows: TGCGCCAGCAGCCCCGGAACTAGCGGGGGTGAGGGGTACTTC.